These 25 T cell receptor beta chains were sequenced from one sample in a study of Graves' ophthalmopathy and Graves' hyperthyroidism. For repertoire sequencing, the TCR beta CDR3 regions were amplified from RNA transcripts. RT-PCR in the first round used HTBI primers; a second-round multiplex PCR followed. TCRdb itself ran the multiplex PCR reads through MiXCR, one entry per CDR3 protein. This table holds about 390,000 distinct CDR3 sequences, less than 20% found once. The specimen was peripheral blood. The receptors derive from a woman aged 18-35 years with stable Graves' hyperthyroidism.

There are many counts of this clonotype. The J gene is TRBJ1-2, the V gene TRBV20-1, with TRBD1 as a possible D gene (6 bases). Germline CDR1 reads DFQATT; CDR2 reads SNEGSKA (reference sequence). The CDR3 loop spans 13 amino acids. V lost 4 bases to trimming and J lost 3 bases, with 12 bases between them. CDR3 protein: CSATTGGDYGYTF. CDR3 in DNA: TGCAGTGCTACGACAGGAGGGGACTATGGCTACACCTTC.

About this clonotype itself: One end of the junction does not line up with germline, which may come from a read error. The V call is TRBV15, the J call TRBJ2-4; no clear D gene. CDR1 LNHNV and CDR2 YYDKDF come from the germline V gene (reference sequence). The CDR3 is made up of 15 amino acids. The CDR3 sequence is CATSRDSGSKNIKYF. As DNA, the CDR3 is TGTGCCACCAGCAGAGACTCGGGCAGTAAAAACATTAAGTACTTC.

This clonotype appeared many times. The chain is built from TRBV19 and TRBJ2-5, with D perhaps TRBD2 (5 bases). Germline V gene data show CDR1 as LNHDA and CDR2 as SQIVND (reference sequence). The ends were cut back, 4 bases at V and 1 base at J, with 7 bases in the middle. The CDR3 spans 13 residues. DNA of the CDR3: TGTGCCAGTAGTAAGCGGTTCCAAGAGACCCAGTACTTC. Protein sequence: CASSKRFQETQYF.

Ten or more counts support this clonotype. The V and J genes are TRBV11-1 and TRBJ2-5, with a weak D call TRBD2 (6 bases). CDR1 is SGHAT and CDR2 is FQDESV in the germline V gene (reference sequence). Trimming left V 5 bases short and J 5 bases short, with 15 bases between. This CDR3 spans 14 amino acids. The CDR3 region has the DNA TGTGCCAGCAGCCCGGGCCCAGGAGGGGAGACCCAGTACTTC. It is translated as CASSPGPGGETQYF. The variable domain in full, completed from reference TRBV11-1 and TRBJ2-5, reads EAEVAQSPRYKITEKSQAVAFWCDPISGHATLYWYRQILGQGPELLVQFQDESVVDDSQLPKDRFSAERLKGVDSTLKIQPAELGDSAMYLCASSPGPGGETQYFGPGTRLLVL.

This clonotype was seen more than once but under ten times. The chain employs TRBV9 and TRBJ2-5; 9 bases are shared with TRBD1. This CDR3 has 16 amino acids. Trimming cost V 3 bases and J 9 bases; bases outside gene matches: 15. Germline CDR1 and CDR2: SGDLS and YYNGEE. CDR3 sequence: CASSAFGDRVLEAQYF. The CDR3 bases are TGTGCCAGCAGCGCCTTCGGGGACAGGGTCCTCGAGGCCCAGTACTTC.

This clonotype was seen repeatedly, ten times or more. This clone may be a read error of a much larger clone one base away. The conserved phenylalanine or tryptophan is not found at the CDR3 terminus, so this likely reflects a read error. The V gene is TRBV28, the J gene TRBJ2-7; a weak D match, TRBD1 (6 bases). CDR1 and CDR2 (germline): MDHEN, SYDVKM. This CDR3 has 12 amino acids. V was shortened by 8 bases and J by 6 bases, with 14 bases between the two germline ends. CDR3 region: CASSDRMSEQYL. The CDR3 nucleotides read TGTGCCAGCTCGGACAGAATGAGCGAGCAGTACCTC.

This clonotype was recorded at least ten times. The genes are TRBV6-1 and TRBJ2-7; either TRBD1 or TRBD2 may supply D (5 bases each). Germline CDR1 MNHNS, CDR2 SASEGT. The CDR3 is made up of 13 amino acids. The ends were cut back, 6 bases at V and 2 bases at J, with 11 bases in the middle. The CDR3 DNA follows: TGTGCCAGCAGCCCCCGGGACCCCTACGAGCAGTACTTC. As protein: CASSPRDPYEQYF.

J is TRBJ1-3 and V is TRBV5-6, with D perhaps matching TRBD1 (6 bases). The CDR3 spans 14 residues. The germline V gene encodes CDR1 SGHDT and CDR2 YYEEEE. Trimming removed 3 bases at V and 2 bases at J, with 9 bases between. CDR3 region: CASSSSGAGNTIYF. The DNA of the CDR3 is TGTGCCAGCAGCTCATCAGGGGCTGGAAACACCATATATTTT.

The sample holds many counts of this clonotype. The J gene is TRBJ1-1, the V gene TRBV7-6, with D unresolved. V gave up 0 bases and J gave up 0 bases, with 11 bases separating them. Germline CDR1 SGHVS, CDR2 FNYEAQ. The CDR3 loop spans 16 amino acids. CDR3 protein: CASSLAQRQLNTEAFF. CDR3 nucleotides: TGTGCCAGCAGCTTAGCGCAGCGGCAGTTGAACACTGAAGCTTTCTTT.

In this sample, this clonotype turned up a few times. A much larger clone sits a single nucleotide away, making a read error possible. V is TRBV5-1 and J is TRBJ1-6; TRBD1 is a possible D gene (6 bases). CDR3 length: 14 amino acids. CDR1 is SGHRS, CDR2 YFSETQ, per germline. DNA of the CDR3: TGCGCCAGCAGCTTTGGACAGAATAATTCACACCTCCACTTT. Amino acids: CASSFGQNNSHLHF.

This clonotype was counted at least ten times. J is TRBJ1-2 and V is TRBV6-6, with D unresolved. The germline V gene has CDR1 MNHNY and CDR2 SVGAGI (reference sequence). This CDR3 region has 13 residues. V lost 6 bases and J lost 2, with 10 bases in between. The CDR3 region has the DNA TGTGCCAGCAGACCGGGAGGCAACTATGGCTACACCTTC. This sequence encodes CASRPGGNYGYTF.

This clonotype turned up a few times. The CDR3 DNA reads TGTGCCAGCAGCCGCGGGACTCCAAGAGGGTCCTCCTACGAGCAGTACTTC. Translating gives CASSRGTPRGSSYEQYF. The chain links TRBV14 to TRBJ2-7, with a tentative D call TRBD2 (6 bases). The CDR3 runs 17 residues. Germline V gene sequence: CDR1 SGHDN, CDR2 FVKESK. V lost 4 bases and J 0 bases, leaving 19 bases between the germline ends.

This clonotype was seen at least ten times. V and J are TRBV11-3 and TRBJ2-5, with D perhaps TRBD1 or TRBD2 (5 bases each). V lost 6 bases to trimming and J lost 5 bases, with 13 bases between them. CDR1 SGHNT and CDR2 YENEEA come from the germline V gene. The CDR3 loop spans 13 amino acids. The CDR3 protein is CASSYGTGETQYF. CDR3 nucleotide sequence: TGTGCCAGCAGTTATGGGACGGGCGAGACCCAGTACTTC.

This clonotype has ten or more counts. The chain carries TRBV12-3 or TRBV12-4 and TRBJ2-5; 12 positions match TRBD2. Trimming removed 6 bases from V and 13 bases from J; junction bases left unmatched: 9. The CDR3 covers 13 residues. The CDR3: CASSRLAGVPGYF. The CDR3 region has the DNA TGTGCCAGCAGCAGACTAGCGGGGGTCCCCGGGTACTTC.

This clonotype came up many times. The chain links TRBV12-3 or TRBV12-4 to TRBJ1-1; D remains ambiguous. There are 14 residues in the CDR3. Trimming removed 9 bases at V and 5 bases at J, with 19 bases between. The CDR3 DNA follows: TGTGCCAGTGCTTATCGGGGTCTTAGGACTGAAGCTTTCTTT. Protein sequence: CASAYRGLRTEAFF.

In its sample, this clonotype was seen many times. J is TRBJ1-5 and V is TRBV15; D is uncertain. This CDR3 region has 13 residues. Trimming took off 4 bases at V and 5 bases at J, with 9 bases between the two ends. The V gene's germline CDR1 is LNHNV and CDR2 YYDKDF (reference sequence). The CDR3 loop reads CATSTHLDQPQHF. DNA for the CDR3: TGTGCCACCAGCACCCACCTGGATCAGCCCCAGCATTTT.

V is TRBV7-9 and J is TRBJ1-2, with D hard to call. Germline V gene data show CDR1 as SEHNR and CDR2 as FQNEAQ (reference sequence). The CDR3 covers 14 residues. V lost 5 bases and J 2 bases, leaving 12 bases between the germline ends. CDR3 amino acids: CASSMTTTNYGYTF. In DNA form, the CDR3 reads TGTGCCAGCAGCATGACGACTACCAACTATGGCTACACCTTC.

At least ten counts were recorded for this clonotype. V is TRBV6-1 and J is TRBJ1-3; D is unclear. V was clipped by 2 bases and J by 2 bases, with 7 bases between them. Germline CDR1 is MNHNS and CDR2 is SASEGT. The CDR3 extends over 14 amino acids. The CDR3, as DNA: TGTGCCAGCAGTGAACGAGGGACTGGAAACACCATATATTTT. Translated, it gives CASSERGTGNTIYF.

This clonotype occurred many times. The chain links TRBV20-1 to TRBJ1-5; no clear D. The CDR3 length is 14 residues. Germline V CDR1 and CDR2: DFQATT, SNEGSKA (reference sequence). V gave up 6 bases and J gave up 3 bases, with 15 bases separating them. DNA of the CDR3: TGCAGTGCCCTTCCGGACGGCAACAATCAGCCCCAGCATTTT. Protein sequence: CSALPDGNNQPQHF.

Ten or more counts support this clonotype. The CDR3 nucleotides read TGTGCCAGCAGCCGGATAACTAGCGGGGCACAAGAGACCCAGTACTTC. Its translation is CASSRITSGAQETQYF. V and J are TRBV6-2 or TRBV6-3 and TRBJ2-5; 10 bases align to TRBD2. The CDR3 length is 16 residues. In germline, CDR1 is MNHEY, CDR2 SVGEGT. J was trimmed by 2 bases and V by 6 bases; bases with no gene match: 9.

This clonotype showed up just once. The chain couples TRBV6-1 to TRBJ1-2; D remains unclear. CDR1 is MNHNS, CDR2 SASEGT, per germline. Trimming took off 2 bases at V and 8 bases at J, with 18 bases between the two ends. There are 15 residues in the CDR3. CDR3 protein: CASSENRVGPMGYTF. The CDR3 DNA reads as TGTGCCAGCAGTGAAAATCGGGTCGGACCTATGGGCTACACCTTC.

This chain connects TRBV25-1 to TRBJ2-7; either TRBD1 or TRBD2 may fit D (6 bases each). Trimming shortened V by 5 bases and J by 4 bases, and 15 bases separated the two germline ends. This CDR3 region has 14 residues. Looked up from germline, CDR1 is MGHDK and CDR2 is SYGVNS. The CDR3 region has the DNA TGTGCCAGCAGTTACGGGGGCAGGGCGTACGAGCAGTACTTC. It translates to CASSYGGRAYEQYF.

This clonotype has a count of ten or more. The junction departs from the called germline gene at one end, perhaps through a read error. V and J are TRBV6-2 or TRBV6-3 and TRBJ2-5; 10 bases line up with TRBD2. CDR1 MNHEY and CDR2 SVGEGT come from the germline V gene. The CDR3 is made up of 13 amino acids. DNA of the CDR3: TGTGCCAGCAGTTACGCTACTAGCGGGACCCAGTGCTTC. It is translated as CASSYATSGTQCF.

This chain joins TRBV27 and TRBJ2-5; the match to TRBD1 covers 8 bases. Trimming at V came to 4 bases and at J to 4 bases, leaving 5 bases not matched to a gene. Germline V lookup: CDR1 MNHEY, CDR2 SMNVEV (reference sequence). CDR3 length: 14 amino acids. The CDR3 loop is CASSWDRISETQYF. DNA for the CDR3: TGTGCCAGCAGTTGGGACAGGATATCAGAGACCCAGTACTTC.

This clonotype has ten or more counts. V usage is TRBV6-1 and J usage is TRBJ1-1; D uncertain. This CDR3 is 11 amino acids long. Trimming took off 6 bases at V and 10 bases at J, with 12 bases between the two ends. Germline V gene data show CDR1 as MNHNS and CDR2 as SASEGT. CDR3 coding DNA: TGTGCCAGCAGGACATTAAGCGGAGCTTTCTTT. Encoded protein: CASRTLSGAFF.